This T cell receptor beta chain appears in the sequencing data of a study of beta chain features in type 1 diabetes. Whole-study findings and limits: The study found moderately but significantly shorter TCRB CDR3s in all four CD4+ subsets of Type 1 diabetes patients.

Trimming pared 0 bases from V and 7 bases from J, leaving 12 bases between. The germline V gene has CDR1 LGHNA and CDR2 YSLEER. The CDR3 has 14 amino acids. The whole isolated RNA underwent reverse transcription, so sequencing captured expressed TCRB transcripts. The repertoire was sequenced with immunoSEQ multiplex PCR; TCRdb's copy has only in-frame clones and lacks some. The top ten hold approximately 6.7% of the sample, which has roughly 300,000 clones, roughly 15% seen once. This clone was observed a few times. No antigen is known for it. Sorting of CD4+ naive, central memory, regulatory and stem cell-like memory cells was performed via CD45RO/CCR7/CD25/CD127/CD95/CD27.

V usage is TRBV4-3 and J usage is TRBJ1-1; D call uncertain. The material sequenced was central memory CD4+ T cells from blood. The TCR was taken from a man aged 25-40 years in good health. In DNA form, the CDR3 reads TGCGCCAGCAGCCAAGAAAGTCAGGCCGGTGAAGCTTTCTTT. Its protein product is CASSQESQAGEAFF.